This note documents a single T cell receptor (beta chain) sequence. Its specificity is not known. This specimen comes from a study of cytomegalovirus exposure and HLA in healthy donors. Turning to the study itself: The roughly 120 million unique TCR beta sequences, from roughly 170 million T cells, were found by an earlier analysis. Notes on the study in general: An analysis done earlier found most TCR beta V segments productive about 90% or about 30% of the time. Later analysis demonstrated an association between a missense DCLRE1C variant and TCR beta V- and J-gene trimming.

Donors consisted of healthy bone marrow donors. The PCR used 60 Vbeta and 13 Jbeta primers. Only in-frame clones appear in the TCRdb table, and some are missing; sequencing was by immunoSEQ multiplex PCR. The data hold 130,000 or so clones, with 75% to 90% observed a single time. The CDR3 covers 16 residues. The germline CDR1 and CDR2 sequences are MGHDK and SYGVNS. The junction had 11 bases not matched to a gene; V was cut back by 3 bases and J by 8 bases. The sequence was obtained from a man aged 25 to 40 in good health and CMV-seronegative. Sequenced: PBMCs. The rearrangement uses TRBV25-1 and TRBJ1-4; 8 bases map to TRBD1. CDR3 amino acids: CASSDETGEGWEKLFF. CDR3 DNA sequence: TGTGCCAGCAGTGATGAGACAGGGGAAGGTTGGGAAAAACTGTTTTTT.